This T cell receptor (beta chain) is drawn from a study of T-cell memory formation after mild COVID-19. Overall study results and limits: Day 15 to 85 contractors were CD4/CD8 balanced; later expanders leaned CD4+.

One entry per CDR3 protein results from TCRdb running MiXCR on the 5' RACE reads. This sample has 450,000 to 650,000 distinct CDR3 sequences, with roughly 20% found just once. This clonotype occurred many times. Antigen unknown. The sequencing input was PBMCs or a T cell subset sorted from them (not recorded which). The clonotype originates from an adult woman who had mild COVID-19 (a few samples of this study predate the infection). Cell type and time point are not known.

The CDR3 bases are TGTGCCACCAGTGATAGGGGACTAGCGGGGGGTTCGAGCTCCTACAATGAGCAGTTCTTC. Translated: CATSDRGLAGGSSSYNEQFF. V usage is TRBV24-1 and J usage is TRBJ2-1; 15 bases match TRBD2. There are 20 residues in the CDR3. In germline, CDR1 is KGHDR, CDR2 SFDVKD. V lost 3 bases to trimming and J lost 0 bases; unmatched junction nucleotides: 8.